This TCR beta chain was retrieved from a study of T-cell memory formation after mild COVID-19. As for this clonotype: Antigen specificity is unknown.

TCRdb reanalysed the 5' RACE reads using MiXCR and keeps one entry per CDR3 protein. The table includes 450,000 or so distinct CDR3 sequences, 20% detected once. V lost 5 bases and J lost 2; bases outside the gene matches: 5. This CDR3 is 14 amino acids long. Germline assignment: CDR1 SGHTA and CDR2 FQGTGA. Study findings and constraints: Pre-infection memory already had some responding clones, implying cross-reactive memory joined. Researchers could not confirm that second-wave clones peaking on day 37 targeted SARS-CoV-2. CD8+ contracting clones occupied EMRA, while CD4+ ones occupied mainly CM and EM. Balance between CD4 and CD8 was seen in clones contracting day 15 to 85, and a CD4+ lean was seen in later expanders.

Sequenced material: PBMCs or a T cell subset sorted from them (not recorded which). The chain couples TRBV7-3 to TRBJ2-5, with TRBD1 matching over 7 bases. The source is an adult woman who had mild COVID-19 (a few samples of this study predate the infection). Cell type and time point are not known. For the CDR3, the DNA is TGTGCCAGCAGCGCGGGCAGGGGGCAAGAGACCCAGTACTTC. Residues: CASSAGRGQETQYF.